One sample yielded the 8 T cell receptor beta chains listed below, sequenced in a study of cytomegalovirus exposure and HLA in healthy donors. The PCR had 60 Vbeta and 13 Jbeta primers. The repertoire was sequenced with immunoSEQ multiplex PCR; TCRdb's copy has only in-frame clones and lacks some. The data show fewer than 150,000 clones, and the top ten clones hold roughly 2.7%. Sample: PBMCs. The receptors derive from a man between 35 and 55 years old in good health and CMV-seronegative.

The chain links TRBV5-1 to TRBJ1-2; the match to TRBD1 covers 7 bases. This CDR3 has 13 residues. The germline V gene encodes CDR1 SGHRS and CDR2 YFSETQ. Trimming removed 3 bases from V and 3 bases from J; junction bases left unmatched: 2. CDR3 region: CASSSGGDYGYTF. Here the CDR3 DNA reads TGCGCCAGCAGCTCAGGGGGAGACTATGGCTACACCTTC. Complete variable domain (other parts from reference TRBV5-1 and TRBJ1-2): KAGVTQTPRYLIKTRGQQVTLSCSPISGHRSVSWYQQTPGQGLQFLFEYFSETQRNKGNFPGRFSGRQFSNSRSEMNVSTLELGDSALYLCASSSGGDYGYTFGSGTRLTVV.

This chain connects TRBV7-2 to TRBJ1-1; maybe TRBD1 (5 bases). CDR3 size: 14 residues. V dropped 2 bases and J dropped 6 bases, with 13 bases sitting between them. Germline CDR1 reads SGHTA; CDR2 reads FQGNSA. For the CDR3, the DNA is TGTGCCAGCAGCTTACCGGGGACTTACGCTGAAGCTTTCTTT. It codes for CASSLPGTYAEAFF.

The V and J genes are TRBV2 and TRBJ2-3, with 7 bases identical to TRBD1. Germline assignment: CDR1 SNHLY and CDR2 FYNNEI. This CDR3 is built from 13 residues. J was trimmed by 4 bases and V by 6 bases; bases with no gene match: 4. In nucleotides, the CDR3 is TGTGCCAGCAGAGGACAGGCGGCAGATACGCAGTATTTT. It is translated as CASRGQAADTQYF.

The chain combines TRBV5-6 with TRBJ1-3; a weak D match, TRBD1 (6 bases). CDR1 SGHDT and CDR2 YYEEEE come from the germline V gene. The CDR3 is made up of 16 amino acids. V lost 4 bases and J 0 bases, leaving 14 bases between the germline ends. The CDR3 loop is CASSTLDSYSGNTIYF. Here the CDR3 DNA reads TGTGCCAGCAGCACGCTGGACAGCTACTCTGGAAACACCATATATTTT.

The CDR3, as DNA: TGTGCCAGCAGCCTAAACAGCCTTAACTATGGCTACACCTTC. Its protein is CASSLNSLNYGYTF. The V gene is TRBV7-2, the J gene TRBJ1-2, with D uncertain. Germline lookup yields CDR1 SGHTA and CDR2 FQGNSA. The V end was cut by 5 bases, the J end by 1 base, with 11 bases between. This CDR3 is 14 amino acids long.

This chain connects TRBV2 to TRBJ1-2; tentatively, D is TRBD1 (5 bases). The germline V gene has CDR1 SNHLY and CDR2 FYNNEI. This CDR3 contains 12 residues. V was shortened by 8 bases and J by 0 bases, with 7 bases between the two germline ends. In DNA, the CDR3 is TGTGCCAGCGCAGGGACTAACTATGGCTACACCTTC. Its translation is CASAGTNYGYTF.

V is TRBV15 and J is TRBJ1-2; tentatively, D is TRBD1 (5 bases). From germline, CDR1 is LNHNV and CDR2 YYDKDF (reference sequence). This CDR3 has 14 amino acids. V was shortened by 5 bases and J by 5 bases, with 15 bases between the two germline ends. The CDR3 here is CATSEWQGEYGYTF. The CDR3 nucleotides read TGTGCCACCAGCGAGTGGCAGGGTGAATATGGCTACACCTTC.

V is TRBV2 and J is TRBJ1-4, with D possibly matching TRBD1 (5 bases). V was trimmed by 8 bases and J by 7 bases, leaving 17 bases between them. Germline V gives CDR1 SNHLY, CDR2 FYNNEI. The CDR3 extends over 14 amino acids. The CDR3 region has the DNA TGTGCCAGCGGGGGGGACGGAACCCTTGAAAAACTGTTTTTT. Protein product: CASGGDGTLEKLFF. Filled out from reference TRBV2 and TRBJ1-4, the complete variable domain reads EPEVTQTPSHQVTQMGQEVILRCVPISNHLYFYWYRQILGQKVEFLVSFYNNEISEKSEIFDDQFSVERPDGSNFTLKIRSTKLEDSAMYFCASGGDGTLEKLFFGSGTQLSVL.